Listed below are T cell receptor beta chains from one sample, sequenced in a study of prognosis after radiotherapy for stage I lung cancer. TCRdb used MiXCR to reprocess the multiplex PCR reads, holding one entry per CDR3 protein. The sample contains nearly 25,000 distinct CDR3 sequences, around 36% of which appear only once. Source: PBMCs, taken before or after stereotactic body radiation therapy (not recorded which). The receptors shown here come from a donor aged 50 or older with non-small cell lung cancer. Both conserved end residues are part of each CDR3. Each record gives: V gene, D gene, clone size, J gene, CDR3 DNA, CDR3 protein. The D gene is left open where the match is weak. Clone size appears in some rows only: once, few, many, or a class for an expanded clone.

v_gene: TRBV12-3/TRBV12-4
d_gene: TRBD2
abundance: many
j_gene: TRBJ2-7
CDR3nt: TGTGCCAGCGGGGCTAGCGGGATCAGCGTTGGAGAGCAGTACTTC
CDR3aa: CASGASGISVGEQYF

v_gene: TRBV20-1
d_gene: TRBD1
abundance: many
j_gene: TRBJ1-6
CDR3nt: TGCAGTGCTAGCGGGACAGGAATTTCACCCCTCCACTTT
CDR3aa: CSASGTGISPLHF

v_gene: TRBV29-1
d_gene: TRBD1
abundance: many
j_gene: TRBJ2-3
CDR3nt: TGCAGCGCTGCACAGGGGGCGCGGACAGATACGCAGTATTTT
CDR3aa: CSAAQGARTDTQYF

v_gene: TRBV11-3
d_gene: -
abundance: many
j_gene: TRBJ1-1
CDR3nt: TGTGCCAGCAGCACCAGGGAAACTGAAGCTTTCTTT
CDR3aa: CASSTRETEAFF

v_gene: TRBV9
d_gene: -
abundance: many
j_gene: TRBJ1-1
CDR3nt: TGTGCCAGCAGCGCTCAGGGGCAACTAAACACTGAAGCTTTCTTT
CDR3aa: CASSAQGQLNTEAFF

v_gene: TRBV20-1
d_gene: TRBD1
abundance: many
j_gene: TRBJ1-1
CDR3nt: TGCAGTGCTAGAGATCAACCCCGACAGGGGGTCTACACTGAAGCTTTCTTT
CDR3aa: CSARDQPRQGVYTEAFF

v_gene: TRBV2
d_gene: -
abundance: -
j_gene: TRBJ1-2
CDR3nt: TGTGCCAGCAGAGCGGAAAGCTCATATGGCTACACCTTC
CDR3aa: CASRAESSYGYTF

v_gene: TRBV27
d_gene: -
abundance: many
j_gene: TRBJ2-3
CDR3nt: TGTGCCAGCAGTTTATCGGGGTTTAACACAGATACGCAGTATTTT
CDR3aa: CASSLSGFNTDTQYF

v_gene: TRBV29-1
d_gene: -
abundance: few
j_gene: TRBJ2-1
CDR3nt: TGCAGCGTTGATCTGGGAACCCAGGGCTCCTACAATGAGCAGTTCTTC
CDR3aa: CSVDLGTQGSYNEQFF

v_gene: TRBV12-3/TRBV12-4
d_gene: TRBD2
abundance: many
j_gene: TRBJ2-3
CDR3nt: TGTGCCAGCAGTCGGTCGGGCGGGAGTACAGATACGCAGTATTTT
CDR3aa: CASSRSGGSTDTQYF

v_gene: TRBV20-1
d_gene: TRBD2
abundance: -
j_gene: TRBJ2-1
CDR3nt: TGCAGTGCTAGATGGCGCGACAGGAGCCAGCGGGAGAAGTATGAGCAGTTCTTC
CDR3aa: CSARWRDRSQREKYEQFF

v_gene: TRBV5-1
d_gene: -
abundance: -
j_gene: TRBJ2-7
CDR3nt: TGCGCCAGCAGCCGCTCGGACAGATACGAGCAGTACTTC
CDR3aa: CASSRSDRYEQYF

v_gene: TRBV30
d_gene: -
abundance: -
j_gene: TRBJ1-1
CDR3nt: TGTGCCTGGATAGGCGCAGGGGTAAACACTGAAGCTTTCTTT
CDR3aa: CAWIGAGVNTEAFF

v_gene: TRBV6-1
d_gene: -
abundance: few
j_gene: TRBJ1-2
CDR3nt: TGTGCCAGCATCTCACAGGCAACTAACTATGGCTACACCTTC
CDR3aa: CASISQATNYGYTF

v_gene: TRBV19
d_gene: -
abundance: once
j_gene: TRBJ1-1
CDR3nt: TGTGCCAGTAGTATAGGGGAAAGTGTTTTCTTT
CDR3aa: CASSIGESVFF

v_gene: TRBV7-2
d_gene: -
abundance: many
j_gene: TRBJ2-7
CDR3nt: TGTGCCAGCAGCTGGGGACTGACTCGGAGGTGGGAGCAGTACTTC
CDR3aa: CASSWGLTRRWEQYF

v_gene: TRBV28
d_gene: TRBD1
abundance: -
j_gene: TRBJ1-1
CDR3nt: TGTGCCAGCACCGTAACGGGACAGTGGAACACTGAAGCTTTCTTT
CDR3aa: CASTVTGQWNTEAFF

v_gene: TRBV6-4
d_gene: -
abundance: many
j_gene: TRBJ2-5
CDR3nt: TGTGCCAGCAGCCCAGACCGTATTACCAAAGAGACCCAGTACTTC
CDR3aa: CASSPDRITKETQYF

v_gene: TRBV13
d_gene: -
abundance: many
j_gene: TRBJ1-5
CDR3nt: TGTGCCAGCAGCATAGGACACCTTAGCAATCAGCCCCAGCATTTT
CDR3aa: CASSIGHLSNQPQHF

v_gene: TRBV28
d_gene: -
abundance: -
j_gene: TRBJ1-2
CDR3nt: TGTGCCAGCAGTTCCTTGAACAGGGTAGCTAACTATTGCTACACCTTC
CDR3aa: CASSSLNRVANYCYTF

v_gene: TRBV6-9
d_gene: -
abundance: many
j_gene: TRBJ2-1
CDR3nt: TGTGCCAGCAGTTACGCGGGACCTGAGCAGTTCTTC
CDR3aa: CASSYAGPEQFF

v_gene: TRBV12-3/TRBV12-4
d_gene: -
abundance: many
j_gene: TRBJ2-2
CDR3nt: TGTGCCAGCAGAGCGCCCAGGGGATCGAACACCGGGGAGCTGTTTTTT
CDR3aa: CASRAPRGSNTGELFF

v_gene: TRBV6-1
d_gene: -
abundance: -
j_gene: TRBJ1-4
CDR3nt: TGTGCCAGCAGTGAGGGGGGATGTACTAATGAAAAACTGTTTTTT
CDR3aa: CASSEGGCTNEKLFF

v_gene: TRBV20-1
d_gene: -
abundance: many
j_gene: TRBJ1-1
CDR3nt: TGCAGTGCTAGGCCCCAGATGAGTGCTGAAGCTTTCTTT
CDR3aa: CSARPQMSAEAFF

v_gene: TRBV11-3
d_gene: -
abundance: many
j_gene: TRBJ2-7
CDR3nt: TGTGCCAGCAGTTCCGGGGGCGACTCCTACGAGCAGTACTTC
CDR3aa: CASSSGGDSYEQYF

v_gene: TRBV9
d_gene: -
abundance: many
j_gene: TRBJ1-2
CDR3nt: TGTGCCAGCAGCAGAGGAGGGAACTATGGCTACACCTTC
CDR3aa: CASSRGGNYGYTF

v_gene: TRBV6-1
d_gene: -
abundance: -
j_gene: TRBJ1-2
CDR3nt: TGTGCCAGAAGTGGAAATCTTGGCTATGGATACACCTTC
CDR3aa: CARSGNLGYGYTF

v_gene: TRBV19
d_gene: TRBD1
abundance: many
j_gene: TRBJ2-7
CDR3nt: TGTGCCAGTAGTACGACAGGGTCGTACGAGCAGTACTTC
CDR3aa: CASSTTGSYEQYF

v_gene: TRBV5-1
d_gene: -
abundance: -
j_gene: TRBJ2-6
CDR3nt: TGCGCCAGCAGCTTGGCCGATCGTGGGCGTGGTCCTGGGTCCAACGTCCTGACTTTC
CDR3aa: CASSLADRGRGPGSNVLTF

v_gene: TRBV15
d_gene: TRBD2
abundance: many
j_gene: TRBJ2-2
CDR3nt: TGTGCCACCAGCAGAGATTTCTTGAGCGGGAGGGCCTCCGGGGAGCTGTTTTTT
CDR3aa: CATSRDFLSGRASGELFF

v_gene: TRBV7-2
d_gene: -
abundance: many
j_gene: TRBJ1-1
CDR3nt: TGTGCCAGCAGCCCTGGACCATCGGAAGCTTTCTTT
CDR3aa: CASSPGPSEAFF

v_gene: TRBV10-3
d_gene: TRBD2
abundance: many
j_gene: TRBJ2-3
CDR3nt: TGTGCCATCAAGGCAGGGACTAGCTTTAGCACAGATACGCAGTATTTT
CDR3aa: CAIKAGTSFSTDTQYF

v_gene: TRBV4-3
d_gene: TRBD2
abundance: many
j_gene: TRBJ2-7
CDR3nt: TGCGCCAGCAGCCAAGATTGGGGCCTCGGGAGGGAGCAGTACTTC
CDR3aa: CASSQDWGLGREQYF

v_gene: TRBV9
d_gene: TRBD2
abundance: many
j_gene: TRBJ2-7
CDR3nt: TGTGCCAGCAGCGTAGGACTAGCGGGAGGTTACTACGAGCAGTACTTC
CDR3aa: CASSVGLAGGYYEQYF

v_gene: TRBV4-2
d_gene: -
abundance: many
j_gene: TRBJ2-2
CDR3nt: TGTGCCAGCAGCCAAGAGAACCGTCGGGACTTCCCGGAGCTGTTTTTT
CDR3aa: CASSQENRRDFPELFF

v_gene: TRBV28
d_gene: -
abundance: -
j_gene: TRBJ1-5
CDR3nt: TGTGCCAGCAGTCAAGGGGACGGTTTTGGAATCATGCCCCAGCATTTT
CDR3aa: CASSQGDGFGIMPQHF

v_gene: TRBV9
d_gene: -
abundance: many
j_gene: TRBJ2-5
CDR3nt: TGTGCCAGCAGCGTTCCAGGACAAGAGACCCAGTACTTC
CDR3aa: CASSVPGQETQYF

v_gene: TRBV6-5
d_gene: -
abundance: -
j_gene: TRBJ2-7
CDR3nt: TGTGCCAGCAGTTTAGGGACATCCTCCTACGAGCAGTACTTC
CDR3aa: CASSLGTSSYEQYF

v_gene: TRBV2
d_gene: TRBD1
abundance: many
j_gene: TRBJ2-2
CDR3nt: TGTGCCAGCAGTGAGGACAGGACGGTTGCCGGGGAGCTGTTTTTT
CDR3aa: CASSEDRTVAGELFF

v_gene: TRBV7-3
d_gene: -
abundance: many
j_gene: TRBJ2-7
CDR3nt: TGTGCCAGCAGCTTAGGGGGTCCCGACTACGAGCAGTACTTC
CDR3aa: CASSLGGPDYEQYF

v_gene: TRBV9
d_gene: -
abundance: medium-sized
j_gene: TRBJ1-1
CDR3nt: TGTGCCAGCAGCGGGTCTAACACTGAAGCTTTCTTT
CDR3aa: CASSGSNTEAFF

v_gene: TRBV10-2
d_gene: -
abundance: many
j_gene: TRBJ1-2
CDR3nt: TGCGCCAGCAGAAAGGCCACAGGGTCCTATGGCTACACCTTC
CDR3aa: CASRKATGSYGYTF

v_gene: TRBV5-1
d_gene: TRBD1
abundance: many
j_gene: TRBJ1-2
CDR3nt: TGCGCCAGCAGCTCCCCCACGCAGGGGGCTTGGGGCTACACCTTC
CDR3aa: CASSSPTQGAWGYTF

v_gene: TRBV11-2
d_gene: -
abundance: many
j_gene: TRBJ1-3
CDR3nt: TGTGCCAGCAGCTTAGATAACCGTGTCTCTGGAAACACCATATATTTT
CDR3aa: CASSLDNRVSGNTIYF

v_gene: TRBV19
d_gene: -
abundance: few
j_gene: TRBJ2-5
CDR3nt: TGTGTCAGTAGCACAAAGGGGGGGCAAGAGACCCAGTACTTC
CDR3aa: CVSSTKGGQETQYF

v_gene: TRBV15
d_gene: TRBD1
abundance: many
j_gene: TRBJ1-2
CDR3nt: TGTGCCACCAGCAGAGATCGTCAGGGGGCCTATGGCTACACCTTC
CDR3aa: CATSRDRQGAYGYTF

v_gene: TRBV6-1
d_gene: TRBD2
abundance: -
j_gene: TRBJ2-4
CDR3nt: TGTGCCAGCAGGGTAGCGGGGCTAGCCAAAAACATTCAGTACTTC
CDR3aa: CASRVAGLAKNIQYF

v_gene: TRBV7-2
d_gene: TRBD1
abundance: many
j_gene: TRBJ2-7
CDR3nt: TGTGCCAGCAGCTTACAGGGGACAGGGGGGTACGAGCAGTACTTC
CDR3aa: CASSLQGTGGYEQYF

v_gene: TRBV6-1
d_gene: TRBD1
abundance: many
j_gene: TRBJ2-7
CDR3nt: TGTGCCAGCAGTACCGGGACAGAGAGGAACTTC
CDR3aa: CASSTGTERNF

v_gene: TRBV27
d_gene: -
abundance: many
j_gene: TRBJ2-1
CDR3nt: TGTGCCAGCAGTCCACAGGGCACAATCTACAATGAGCAGTTCTTC
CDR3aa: CASSPQGTIYNEQFF

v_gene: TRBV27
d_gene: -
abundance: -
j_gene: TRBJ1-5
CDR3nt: TGTGCCAGCAGTACGTGTGCCTTGGGGAGCAATCATCCCCAGCATTTT
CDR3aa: CASSTCALGSNHPQHF

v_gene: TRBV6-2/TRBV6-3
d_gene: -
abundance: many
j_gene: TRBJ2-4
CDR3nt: TGTGCCAGCAGCTCGAGGAACATTCAGTACTTC
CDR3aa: CASSSRNIQYF

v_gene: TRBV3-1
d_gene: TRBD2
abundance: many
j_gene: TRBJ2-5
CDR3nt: TGTGCCAGCAGCCACAGCGGGAGAAGGAAGACCCAGTACTTC
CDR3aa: CASSHSGRRKTQYF

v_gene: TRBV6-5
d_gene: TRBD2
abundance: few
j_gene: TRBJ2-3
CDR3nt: TGTGCCAGCAGTTACACGTTTCTAGCGGGAGGGACAGATACGCAGTATTTT
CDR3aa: CASSYTFLAGGTDTQYF